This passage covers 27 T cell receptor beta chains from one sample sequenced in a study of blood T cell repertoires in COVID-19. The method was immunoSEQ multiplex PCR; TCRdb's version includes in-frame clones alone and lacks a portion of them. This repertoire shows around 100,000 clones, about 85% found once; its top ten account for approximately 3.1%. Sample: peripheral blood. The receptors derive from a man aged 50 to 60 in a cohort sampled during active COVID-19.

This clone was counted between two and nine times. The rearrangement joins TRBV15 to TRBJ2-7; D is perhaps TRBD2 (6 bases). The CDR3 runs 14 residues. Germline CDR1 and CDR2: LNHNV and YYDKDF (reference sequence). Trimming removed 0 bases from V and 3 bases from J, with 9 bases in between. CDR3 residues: CATSREPGDYEQYF. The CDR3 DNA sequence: TGTGCCACCAGCAGAGAACCGGGGGACTACGAGCAGTACTTC.

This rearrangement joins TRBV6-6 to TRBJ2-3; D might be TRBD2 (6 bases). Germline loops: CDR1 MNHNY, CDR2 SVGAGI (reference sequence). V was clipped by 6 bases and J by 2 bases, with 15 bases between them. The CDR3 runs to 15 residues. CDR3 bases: TGTGCCAGCAGGCTACTGCGGGGCGACACAGATACGCAGTATTTT. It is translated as CASRLLRGDTDTQYF.

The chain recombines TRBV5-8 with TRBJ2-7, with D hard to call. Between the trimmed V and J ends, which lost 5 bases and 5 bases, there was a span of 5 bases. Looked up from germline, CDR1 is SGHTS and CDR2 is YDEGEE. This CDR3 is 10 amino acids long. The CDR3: CASSGHEQYF. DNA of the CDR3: TGTGCCAGCAGTGGCCACGAGCAGTACTTC.

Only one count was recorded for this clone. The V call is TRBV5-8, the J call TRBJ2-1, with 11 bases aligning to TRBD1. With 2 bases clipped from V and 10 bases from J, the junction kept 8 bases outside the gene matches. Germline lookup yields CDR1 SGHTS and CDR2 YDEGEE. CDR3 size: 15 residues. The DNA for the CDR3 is TGTGCCAGCAGCTTCGGGACAGGGGGTTCGGGGGAGCAGTTCTTC. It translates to CASSFGTGGSGEQFF.

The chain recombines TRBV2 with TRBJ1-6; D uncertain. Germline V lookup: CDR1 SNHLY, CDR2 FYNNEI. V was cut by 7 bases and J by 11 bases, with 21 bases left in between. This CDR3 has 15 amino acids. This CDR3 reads CASMVLPAAGPPLHF. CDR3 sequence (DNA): TGTGCCAGCATGGTCCTCCCAGCAGCGGGTCCACCCCTCCACTTT. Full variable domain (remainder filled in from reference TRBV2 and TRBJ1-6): EPEVTQTPSHQVTQMGQEVILRCVPISNHLYFYWYRQILGQKVEFLVSFYNNEISEKSEIFDDQFSVERPDGSNFTLKIRSTKLEDSAMYFCASMVLPAAGPPLHFGNGTRLTVT.

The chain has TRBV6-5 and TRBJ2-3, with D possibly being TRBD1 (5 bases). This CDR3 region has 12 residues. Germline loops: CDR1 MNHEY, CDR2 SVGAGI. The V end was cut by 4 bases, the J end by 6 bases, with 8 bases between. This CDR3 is CASSSWGDTQYF. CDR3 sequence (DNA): TGTGCCAGCAGTTCCTGGGGCGATACGCAGTATTTT.

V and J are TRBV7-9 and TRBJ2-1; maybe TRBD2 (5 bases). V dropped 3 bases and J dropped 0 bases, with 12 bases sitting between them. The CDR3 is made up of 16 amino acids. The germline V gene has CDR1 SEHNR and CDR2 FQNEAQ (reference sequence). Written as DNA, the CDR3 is TGTGCCAGCAGCTTCACCCCGGGGAACTCCTACAATGAGCAGTTCTTC. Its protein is CASSFTPGNSYNEQFF.

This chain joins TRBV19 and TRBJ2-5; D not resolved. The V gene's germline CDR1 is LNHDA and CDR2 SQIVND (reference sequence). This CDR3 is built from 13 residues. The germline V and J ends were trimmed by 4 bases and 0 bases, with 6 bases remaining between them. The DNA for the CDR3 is TGTGCCAGTAGTACTACGTACCAAGAGACCCAGTACTTC. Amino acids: CASSTTYQETQYF.

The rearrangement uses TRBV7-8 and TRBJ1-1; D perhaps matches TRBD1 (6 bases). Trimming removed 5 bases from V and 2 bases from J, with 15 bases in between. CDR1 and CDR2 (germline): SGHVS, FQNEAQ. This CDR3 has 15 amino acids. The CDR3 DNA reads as TGTGCCAGCAGCCCCCGGACAGCCTATAACACTGAAGCTTTCTTT. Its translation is CASSPRTAYNTEAFF.

Here the CDR3 reads CASSLVGHSYGNTIYF. In nucleotides, the CDR3 is TGCGCCAGCAGCCTGGTCGGACATTCGTATGGAAACACCATATATTTT. The chain is built from TRBV5-1 and TRBJ1-3, with D perhaps matching TRBD1 (5 bases). Germline V gene lookup returns CDR1 SGHRS and CDR2 YFSETQ. CDR3 size: 16 residues. Trimming stripped 4 bases from V and 3 bases from J, with 17 bases between.

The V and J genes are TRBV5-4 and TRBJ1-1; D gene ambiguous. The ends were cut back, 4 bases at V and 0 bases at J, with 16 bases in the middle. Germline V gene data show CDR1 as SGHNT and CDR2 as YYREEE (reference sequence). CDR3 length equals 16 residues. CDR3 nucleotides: TGTGCCAGCAGCCCCCCGCCTAGAGGAATGAACACTGAAGCTTTCTTT. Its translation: CASSPPPRGMNTEAFF.

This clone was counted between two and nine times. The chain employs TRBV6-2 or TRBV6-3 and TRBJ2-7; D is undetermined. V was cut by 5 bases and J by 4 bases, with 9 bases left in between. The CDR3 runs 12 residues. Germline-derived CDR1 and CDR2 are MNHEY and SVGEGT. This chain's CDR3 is CASSQTFYEQYF. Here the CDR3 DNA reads TGTGCCAGCAGTCAGACATTTTACGAGCAGTACTTC.

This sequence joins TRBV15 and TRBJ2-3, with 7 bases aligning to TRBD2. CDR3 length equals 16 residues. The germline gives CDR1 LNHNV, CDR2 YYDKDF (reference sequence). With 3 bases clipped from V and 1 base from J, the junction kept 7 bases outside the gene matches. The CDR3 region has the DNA TGTGCCACCAGCAGGAGGGAGGGACGAGGCACAGATACGCAGTATTTT. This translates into CATSRREGRGTDTQYF.

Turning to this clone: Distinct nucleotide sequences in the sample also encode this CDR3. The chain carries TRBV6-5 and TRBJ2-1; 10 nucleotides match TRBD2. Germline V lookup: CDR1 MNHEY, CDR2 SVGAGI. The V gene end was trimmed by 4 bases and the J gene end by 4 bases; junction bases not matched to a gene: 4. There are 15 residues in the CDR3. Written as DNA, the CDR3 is TGTGCCAGCAGTTTTAGCGGGGGGCCTTACAATGAGCAGTTCTTC. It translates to CASSFSGGPYNEQFF.

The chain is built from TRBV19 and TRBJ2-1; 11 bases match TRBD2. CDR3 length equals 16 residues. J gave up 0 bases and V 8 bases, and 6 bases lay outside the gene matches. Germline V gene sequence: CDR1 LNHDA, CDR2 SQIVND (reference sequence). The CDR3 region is CASWGLAASSYNEQFF. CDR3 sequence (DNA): TGTGCCAGTTGGGGACTAGCGGCGAGCTCCTACAATGAGCAGTTCTTC.

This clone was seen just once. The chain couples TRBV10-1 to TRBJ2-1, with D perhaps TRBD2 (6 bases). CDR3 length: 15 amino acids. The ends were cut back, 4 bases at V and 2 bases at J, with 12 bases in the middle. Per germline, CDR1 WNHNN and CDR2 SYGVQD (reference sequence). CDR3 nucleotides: TGCGCCAGCAGTGGGAGTGGAGGGGCCTACAATGAGCAGTTCTTC. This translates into CASSGSGGAYNEQFF.

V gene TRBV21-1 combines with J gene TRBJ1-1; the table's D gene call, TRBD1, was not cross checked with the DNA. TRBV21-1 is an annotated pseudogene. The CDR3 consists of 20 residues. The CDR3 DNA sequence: TGTGCCAGCAGCCTCCGCAGGGACAGGGGCCTTATATTTATGAACACTGAAGCTTTCTTT. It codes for CASSLRRDRGLIFMNTEAFF.

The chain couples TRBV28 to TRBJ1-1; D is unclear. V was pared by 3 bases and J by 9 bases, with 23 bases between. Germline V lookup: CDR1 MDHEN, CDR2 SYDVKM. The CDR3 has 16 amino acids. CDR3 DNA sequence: TGTGCCAGCAGTTTTTTTTCCCGGGCGCGGGATGACAAAGCTTTCTTT. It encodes CASSFFSRARDDKAFF.

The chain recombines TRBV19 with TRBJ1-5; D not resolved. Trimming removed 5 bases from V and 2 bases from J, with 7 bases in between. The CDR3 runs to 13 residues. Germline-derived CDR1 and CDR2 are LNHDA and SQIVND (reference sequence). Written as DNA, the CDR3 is TGTGCCAGTAGTTGGAGGGGCAATCAGCCCCAGCATTTT. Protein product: CASSWRGNQPQHF.

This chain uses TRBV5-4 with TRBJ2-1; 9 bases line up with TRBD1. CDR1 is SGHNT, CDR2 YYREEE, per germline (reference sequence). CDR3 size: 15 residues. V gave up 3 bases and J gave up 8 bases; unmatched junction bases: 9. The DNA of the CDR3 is TGTGCCAGCAGCTATATACAGGGGGCGGCAGATGAGCAGTTCTTC. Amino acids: CASSYIQGAADEQFF.

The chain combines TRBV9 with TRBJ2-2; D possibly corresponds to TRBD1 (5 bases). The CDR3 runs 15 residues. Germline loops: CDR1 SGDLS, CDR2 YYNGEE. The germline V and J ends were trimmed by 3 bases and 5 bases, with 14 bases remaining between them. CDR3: CASSARSQGTGELFF. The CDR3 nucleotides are TGTGCCAGCAGCGCCAGATCTCAGGGAACCGGGGAGCTGTTTTTT.

In DNA, the CDR3 is TGCGCCAGCAGCTTGCCTGCCAACCCCAATTATCGGGGCAATCAGCCCCAGCATTTT. Its protein is CASSLPANPNYRGNQPQHF. V gene TRBV5-1 combines with J gene TRBJ1-5; D uncertain. Germline V gene sequence: CDR1 SGHRS, CDR2 YFSETQ. The CDR3 runs to 19 residues. The V and J ends lost 1 base and 2 bases respectively, with 22 bases between them.

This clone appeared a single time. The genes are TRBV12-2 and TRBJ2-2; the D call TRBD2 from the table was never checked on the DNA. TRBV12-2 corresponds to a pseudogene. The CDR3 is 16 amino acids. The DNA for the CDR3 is TGTGCAAGTCGCTTAATAACTAGCGGCAACACCGGGGAGCTGTTTTTT. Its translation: CASRLITSGNTGELFF.

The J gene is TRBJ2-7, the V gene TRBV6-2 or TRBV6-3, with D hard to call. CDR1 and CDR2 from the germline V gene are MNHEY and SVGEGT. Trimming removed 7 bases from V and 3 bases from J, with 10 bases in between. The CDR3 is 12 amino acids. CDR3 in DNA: TGTGCCAGCACCCCATCGGGCTACGAGCAGTACTTC. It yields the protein CASTPSGYEQYF.

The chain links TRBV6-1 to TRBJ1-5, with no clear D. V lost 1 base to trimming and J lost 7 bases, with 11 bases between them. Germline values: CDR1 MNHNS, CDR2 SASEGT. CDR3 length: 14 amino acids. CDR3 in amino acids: CASSEGHGVQPQHF. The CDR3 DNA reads TGTGCCAGCAGTGAAGGCCACGGGGTCCAGCCCCAGCATTTT.

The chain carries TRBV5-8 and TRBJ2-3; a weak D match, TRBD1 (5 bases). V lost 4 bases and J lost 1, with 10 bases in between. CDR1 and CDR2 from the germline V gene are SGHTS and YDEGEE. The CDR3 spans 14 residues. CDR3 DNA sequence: TGTGCCAGCAGCCTCGAAGGGGGCACAGATACGCAGTATTTT. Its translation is CASSLEGGTDTQYF.

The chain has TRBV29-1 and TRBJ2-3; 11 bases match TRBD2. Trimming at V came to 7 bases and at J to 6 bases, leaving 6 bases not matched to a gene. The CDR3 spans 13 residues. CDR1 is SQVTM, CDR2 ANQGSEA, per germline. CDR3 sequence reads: CSAGTSGMDTQYF. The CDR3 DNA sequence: TGCAGCGCGGGGACTAGCGGCATGGATACGCAGTATTTT.